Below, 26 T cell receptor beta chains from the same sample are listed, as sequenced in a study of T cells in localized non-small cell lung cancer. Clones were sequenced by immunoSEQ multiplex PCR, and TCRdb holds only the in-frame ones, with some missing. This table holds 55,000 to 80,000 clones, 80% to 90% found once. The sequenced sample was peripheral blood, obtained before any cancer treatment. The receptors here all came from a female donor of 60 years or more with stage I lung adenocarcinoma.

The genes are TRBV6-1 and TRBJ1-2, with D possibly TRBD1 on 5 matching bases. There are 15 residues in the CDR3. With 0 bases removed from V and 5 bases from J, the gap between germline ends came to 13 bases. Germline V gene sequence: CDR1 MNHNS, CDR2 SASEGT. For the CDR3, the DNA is TGTGCCAGCAGTGAAGCAGGGCAGGGTGTTTATGGCTACACCTTC. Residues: CASSEAGQGVYGYTF.

The DNA for the CDR3 is TGTGCCAGCAGCTTGAGGGGATCCACTGAAGCTTTCTTT. The encoded protein is CASSLRGSTEAFF. This chain links TRBV5-4 with TRBJ1-1; D might be TRBD1 (5 bases). This CDR3 comprises 13 residues. Germline loops: CDR1 SGHNT, CDR2 YYREEE (reference sequence). The germline V and J ends were trimmed by 1 base and 4 bases, with 8 bases remaining between them.

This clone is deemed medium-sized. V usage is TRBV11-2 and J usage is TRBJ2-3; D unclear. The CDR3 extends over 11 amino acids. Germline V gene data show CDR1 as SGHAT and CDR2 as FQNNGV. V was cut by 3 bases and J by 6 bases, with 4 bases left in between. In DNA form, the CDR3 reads TGTGCCAGCAGCTTCATGGATACGCAGTATTTT. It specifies CASSFMDTQYF.

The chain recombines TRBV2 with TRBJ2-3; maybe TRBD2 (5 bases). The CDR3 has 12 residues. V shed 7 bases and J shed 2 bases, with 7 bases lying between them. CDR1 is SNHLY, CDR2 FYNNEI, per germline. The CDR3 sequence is CASTRDTDTQYF. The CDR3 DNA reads TGTGCCAGCACTCGGGACACAGATACGCAGTATTTT. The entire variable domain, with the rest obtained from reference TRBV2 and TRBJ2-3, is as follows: EPEVTQTPSHQVTQMGQEVILRCVPISNHLYFYWYRQILGQKVEFLVSFYNNEISEKSEIFDDQFSVERPDGSNFTLKIRSTKLEDSAMYFCASTRDTDTQYFGPGTRLTVL.

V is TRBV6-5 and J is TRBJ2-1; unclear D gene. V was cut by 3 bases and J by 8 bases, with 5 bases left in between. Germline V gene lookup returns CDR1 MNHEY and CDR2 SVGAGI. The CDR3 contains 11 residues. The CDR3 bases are TGTGCCAGCAGTTATGGGGATGAGCAGTTCTTC. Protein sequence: CASSYGDEQFF.

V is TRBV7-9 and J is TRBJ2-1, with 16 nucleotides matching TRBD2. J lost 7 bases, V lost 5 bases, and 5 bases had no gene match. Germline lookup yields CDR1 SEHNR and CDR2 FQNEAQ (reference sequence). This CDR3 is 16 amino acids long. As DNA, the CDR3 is TGTGCCAGCAGCCCGGGACTAGCGGGAGGGTTTAATGAGCAGTTCTTC. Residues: CASSPGLAGGFNEQFF.

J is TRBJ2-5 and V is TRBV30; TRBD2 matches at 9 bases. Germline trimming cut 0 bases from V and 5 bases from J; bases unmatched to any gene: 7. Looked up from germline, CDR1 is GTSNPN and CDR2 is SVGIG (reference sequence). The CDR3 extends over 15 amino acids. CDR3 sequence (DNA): TGTGCCTGGAGTGTACGCGGGAGGGCGATGGAGACCCAGTACTTC. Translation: CAWSVRGRAMETQYF.

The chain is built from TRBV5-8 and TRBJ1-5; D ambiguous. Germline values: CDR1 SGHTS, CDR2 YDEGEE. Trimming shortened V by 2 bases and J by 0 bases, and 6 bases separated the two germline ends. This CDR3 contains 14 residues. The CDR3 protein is CASSFLSSNQPQHF. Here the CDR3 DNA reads TGTGCCAGCAGCTTTTTAAGTAGCAATCAGCCCCAGCATTTT. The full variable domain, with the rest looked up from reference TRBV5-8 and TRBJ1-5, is EAGVTQSPTHLIKTRGQQATLRCSPISGHTSVYWYQQALGLGLQFLLWYDEGEERNRGNFPPRFSGRQFPNYSSELNVNALELEDSALYLCASSFLSSNQPQHFGDGTRLSIL.

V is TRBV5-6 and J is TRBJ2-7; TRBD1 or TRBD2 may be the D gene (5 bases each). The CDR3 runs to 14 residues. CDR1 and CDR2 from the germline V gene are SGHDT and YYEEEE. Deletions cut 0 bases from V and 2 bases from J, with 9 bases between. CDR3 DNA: TGTGCCAGCAGCTTGGGGGGGACCGCCTACGAGCAGTACTTC. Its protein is CASSLGGTAYEQYF.

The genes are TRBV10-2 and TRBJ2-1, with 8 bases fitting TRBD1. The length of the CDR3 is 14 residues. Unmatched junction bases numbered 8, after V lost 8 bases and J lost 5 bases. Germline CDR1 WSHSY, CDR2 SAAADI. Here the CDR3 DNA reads TGCGCCAGCTATTGGACAGGGAGTGACAATGAGCAGTTCTTC. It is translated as CASYWTGSDNEQFF.

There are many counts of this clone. In DNA, the CDR3 is TGTGCCTGGGCAAAACCTACCAGGGGGGTTGAAGCTTTCTTT. It encodes CAWAKPTRGVEAFF. The chain has TRBV30 and TRBJ1-1; 7 bases are a match to TRBD1. Trimming at V came to 5 bases and at J to 7 bases, leaving 13 bases not matched to a gene. The CDR3 is made up of 14 amino acids. Germline loops: CDR1 GTSNPN, CDR2 SVGIG (reference sequence).

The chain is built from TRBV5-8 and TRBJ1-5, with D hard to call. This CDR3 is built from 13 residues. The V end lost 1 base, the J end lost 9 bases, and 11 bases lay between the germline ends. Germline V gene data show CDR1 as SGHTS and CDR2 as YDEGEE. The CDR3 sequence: CASSLLRARPQHF. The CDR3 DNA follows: TGTGCCAGCAGCTTGTTAAGGGCTCGGCCCCAGCATTTT.

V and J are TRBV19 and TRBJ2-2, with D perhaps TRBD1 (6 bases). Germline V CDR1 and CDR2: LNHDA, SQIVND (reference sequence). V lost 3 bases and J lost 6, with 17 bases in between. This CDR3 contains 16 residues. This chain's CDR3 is CASSITPGEVSGELFF. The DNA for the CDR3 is TGTGCCAGTAGTATTACCCCAGGGGAAGTGTCCGGGGAGCTGTTTTTT.

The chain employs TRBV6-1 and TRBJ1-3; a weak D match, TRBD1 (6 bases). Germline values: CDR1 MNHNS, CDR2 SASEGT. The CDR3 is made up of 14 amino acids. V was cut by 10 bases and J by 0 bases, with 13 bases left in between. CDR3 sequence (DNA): TGTGCCACGGCGAGGGGGAACTCTGGAAACACCATATATTTT. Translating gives CATARGNSGNTIYF.

The CDR3 nucleotides read TGTGCCAGCAGCCCACGGCGGTCCACAAATTCACCCCTCCACTTT. Translated: CASSPRRSTNSPLHF. The chain has TRBV5-6 and TRBJ1-6; D gene ambiguous. This CDR3 is built from 15 residues. Germline CDR1 is SGHDT and CDR2 is YYEEEE. V dropped 4 bases and J dropped 7 bases, with 15 bases sitting between them.

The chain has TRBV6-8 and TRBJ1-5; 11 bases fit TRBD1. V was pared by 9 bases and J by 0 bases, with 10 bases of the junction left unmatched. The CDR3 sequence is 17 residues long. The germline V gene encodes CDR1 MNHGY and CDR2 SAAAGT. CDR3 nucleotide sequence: TGTGCCAGTCAATGGGGACAGGGGGAAAATAGCAATCAGCCCCAGCATTTT. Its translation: CASQWGQGENSNQPQHF.

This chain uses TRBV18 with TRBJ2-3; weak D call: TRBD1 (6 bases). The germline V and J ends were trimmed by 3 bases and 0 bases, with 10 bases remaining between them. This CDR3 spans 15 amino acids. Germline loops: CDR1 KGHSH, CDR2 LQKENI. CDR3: CASSPLDSSTDTQYF. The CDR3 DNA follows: TGTGCCAGCTCACCCCTGGACAGCAGCACAGATACGCAGTATTTT. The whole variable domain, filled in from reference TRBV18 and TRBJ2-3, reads NAGVMQNPRHLVRRRGQEARLRCSPMKGHSHVYWYRQLPEEGLKFMVYLQKENIIDESGMPKERFSAEFPKEGPSILRIQQVVRGDSAAYFCASSPLDSSTDTQYFGPGTRLTVL.

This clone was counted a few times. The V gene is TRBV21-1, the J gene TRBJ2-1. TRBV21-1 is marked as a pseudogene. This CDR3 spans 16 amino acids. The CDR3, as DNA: TGTGCCAGCAGCTTACCGGGACCCCGAGGCCTAAATGAGCAGTTCTTC. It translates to CASSLPGPRGLNEQFF.

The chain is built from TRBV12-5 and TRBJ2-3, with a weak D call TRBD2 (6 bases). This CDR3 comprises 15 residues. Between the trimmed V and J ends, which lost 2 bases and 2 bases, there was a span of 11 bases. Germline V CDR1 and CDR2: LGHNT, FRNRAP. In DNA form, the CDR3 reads TGTGCTAGTGGTTTGCCCGGGAGAGACACAGATACGCAGTATTTT. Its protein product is CASGLPGRDTDTQYF. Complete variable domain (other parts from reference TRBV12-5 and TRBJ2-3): DARVTQTPRHKVTEMGQEVTMRCQPILGHNTVFWYRQTMMQGLELLAYFRNRAPLDDSGMPKDRFSAEMPDATLATLKIQPSEPRDSAVYFCASGLPGRDTDTQYFGPGTRLTVL.

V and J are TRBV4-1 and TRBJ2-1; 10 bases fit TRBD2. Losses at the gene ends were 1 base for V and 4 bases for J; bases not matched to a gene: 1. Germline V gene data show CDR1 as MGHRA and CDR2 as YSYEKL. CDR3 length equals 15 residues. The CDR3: CASSQGAGGYNEQFF. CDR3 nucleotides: TGCGCCAGCAGCCAAGGAGCGGGAGGGTACAATGAGCAGTTCTTC.

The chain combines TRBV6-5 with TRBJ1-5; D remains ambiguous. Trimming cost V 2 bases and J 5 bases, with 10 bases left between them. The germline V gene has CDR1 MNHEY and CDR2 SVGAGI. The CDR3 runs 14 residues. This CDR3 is CASSYGTADQPQHF. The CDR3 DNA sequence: TGTGCCAGCAGTTACGGTACAGCGGATCAGCCCCAGCATTTT.

CDR3 in DNA: TGTGCCAGCTGCGACGGTCGCTCCTACGAGCAGTACTTC. Its protein product is CASCDGRSYEQYF. The gene calls are TRBV11-3 and TRBJ2-7; D call uncertain. The germline gives CDR1 SGHNT, CDR2 YENEEA. There are 13 residues in the CDR3. V lost 8 bases to trimming and J lost 0 bases, with 11 bases between them.

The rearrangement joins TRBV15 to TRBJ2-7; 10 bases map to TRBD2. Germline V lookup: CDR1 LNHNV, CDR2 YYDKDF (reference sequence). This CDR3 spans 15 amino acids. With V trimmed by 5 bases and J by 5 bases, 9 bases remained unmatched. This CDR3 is CATSGKAGGPHEQYF. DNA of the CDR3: TGTGCCACCAGCGGTAAAGCGGGAGGGCCCCACGAGCAGTACTTC.

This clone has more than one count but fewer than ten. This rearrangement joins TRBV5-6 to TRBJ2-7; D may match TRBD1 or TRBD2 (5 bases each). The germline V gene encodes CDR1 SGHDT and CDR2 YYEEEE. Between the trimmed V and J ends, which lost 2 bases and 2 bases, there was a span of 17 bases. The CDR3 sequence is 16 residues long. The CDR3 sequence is CASSLLLLGTPYEQYF. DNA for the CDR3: TGTGCCAGCAGCTTATTACTCCTCGGGACCCCCTACGAGCAGTACTTC.

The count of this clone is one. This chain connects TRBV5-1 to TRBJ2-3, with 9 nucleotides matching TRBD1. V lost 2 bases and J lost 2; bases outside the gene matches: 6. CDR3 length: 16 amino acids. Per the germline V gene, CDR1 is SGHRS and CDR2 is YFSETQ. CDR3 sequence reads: CASSLRTGAVTDTQYF. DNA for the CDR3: TGCGCCAGCAGCTTAAGGACAGGGGCCGTCACAGATACGCAGTATTTT. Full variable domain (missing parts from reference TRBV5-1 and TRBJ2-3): KAGVTQTPRYLIKTRGQQVTLSCSPISGHRSVSWYQQTPGQGLQFLFEYFSETQRNKGNFPGRFSGRQFSNSRSEMNVSTLELGDSALYLCASSLRTGAVTDTQYFGPGTRLTVL.

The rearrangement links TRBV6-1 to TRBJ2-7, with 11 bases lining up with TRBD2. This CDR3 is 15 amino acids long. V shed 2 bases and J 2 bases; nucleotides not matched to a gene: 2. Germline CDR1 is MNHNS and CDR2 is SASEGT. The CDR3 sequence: CASSETSGSPYEQYF. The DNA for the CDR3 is TGTGCCAGCAGTGAAACTAGCGGGAGCCCCTACGAGCAGTACTTC.